The clone carrying this T cell receptor beta chain came up many times. Its antigen is unknown. A single record per CDR3 protein comes from TCRdb applying MiXCR to the reads. The sample lists some 300,000 distinct CDR3 sequences, roughly 15% occurring once. The CDR3 is made up of 13 amino acids. Trimming removed 7 bases from V and 6 bases from J; junction bases left unmatched: 7. This record belongs to a study of T cell repertoires in cytomegalovirus infection. General study findings and limits: Of the TCR beta families, the public ones yielded a cumulative frequency that identified carriers of CMV plus the relevant HLA.

The receptor comes from a human donor in good health (CMV status not recorded). Some clones in this sample may be carry-over from other donors' samples. Sequencing input: PBMCs. The rearrangement uses TRBV12-3 or TRBV12-4 and TRBJ2-5; 8 positions match TRBD2. CDR3 DNA: TGTGCCAGCACCCCAGCGGGGGTGCAGACCCAGTACTTC. As protein: CASTPAGVQTQYF.